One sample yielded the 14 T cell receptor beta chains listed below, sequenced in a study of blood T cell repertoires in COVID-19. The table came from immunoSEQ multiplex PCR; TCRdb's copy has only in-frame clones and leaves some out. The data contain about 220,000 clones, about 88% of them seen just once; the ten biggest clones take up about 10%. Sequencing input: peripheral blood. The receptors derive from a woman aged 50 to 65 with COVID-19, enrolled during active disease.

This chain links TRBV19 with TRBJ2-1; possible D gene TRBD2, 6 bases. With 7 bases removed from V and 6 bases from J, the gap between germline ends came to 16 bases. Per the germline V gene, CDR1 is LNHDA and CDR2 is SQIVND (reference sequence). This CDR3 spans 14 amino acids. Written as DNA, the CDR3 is TGTGCCAGTAATCCCGCAGGGAGGATCAATGAGCAGTTCTTC. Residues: CASNPAGRINEQFF. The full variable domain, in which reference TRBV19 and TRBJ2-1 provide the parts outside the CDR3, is DGGITQSPKYLFRKEGQNVTLSCEQNLNHDAMYWYRQDPGQGLRLIYYSQIVNDFQKGDIAEGYSVSREKKESFPLTVTSAQKNPTAFYLCASNPAGRINEQFFGPGTRLTVL.

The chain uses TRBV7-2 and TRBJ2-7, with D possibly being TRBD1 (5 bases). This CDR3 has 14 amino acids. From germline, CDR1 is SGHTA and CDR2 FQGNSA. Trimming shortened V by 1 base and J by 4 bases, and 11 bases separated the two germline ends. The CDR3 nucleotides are TGTGCCAGCAGCTTAGTGGGGCACTTTTACGAGCAGTACTTC. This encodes CASSLVGHFYEQYF. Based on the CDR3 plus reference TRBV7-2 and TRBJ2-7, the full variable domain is GAGVSQSPSNKVTEKGKDVELRCDPISGHTALYWYRQSLGQGLEFLIYFQGNSAPDKSGLPSDRFSAERTGGSVSTLTIQRTQQEDSAVYLCASSLVGHFYEQYFGPGTRLTVT.

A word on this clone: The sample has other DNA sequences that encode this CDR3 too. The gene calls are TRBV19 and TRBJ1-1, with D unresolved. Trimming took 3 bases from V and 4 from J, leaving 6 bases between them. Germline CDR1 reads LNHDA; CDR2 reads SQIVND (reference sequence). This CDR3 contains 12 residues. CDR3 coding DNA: TGTGCCAGTAGTATCGGTGTCACTGAAGCTTTCTTT. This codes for CASSIGVTEAFF.

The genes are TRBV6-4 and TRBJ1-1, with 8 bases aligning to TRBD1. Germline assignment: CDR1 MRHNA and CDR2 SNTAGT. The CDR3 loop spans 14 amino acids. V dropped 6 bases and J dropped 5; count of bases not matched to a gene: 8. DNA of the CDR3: TGTGCCAGCAGACCCACAGGGGGAGCGACTGAAGCTTTCTTT. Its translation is CASRPTGGATEAFF.

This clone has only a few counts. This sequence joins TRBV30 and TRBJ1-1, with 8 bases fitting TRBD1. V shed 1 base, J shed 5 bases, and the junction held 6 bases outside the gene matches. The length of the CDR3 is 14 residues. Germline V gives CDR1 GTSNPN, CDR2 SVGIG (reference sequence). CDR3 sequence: CAWSGQGMRTEAFF. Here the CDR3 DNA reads TGTGCCTGGAGTGGACAGGGGATGAGGACTGAAGCTTTCTTT.

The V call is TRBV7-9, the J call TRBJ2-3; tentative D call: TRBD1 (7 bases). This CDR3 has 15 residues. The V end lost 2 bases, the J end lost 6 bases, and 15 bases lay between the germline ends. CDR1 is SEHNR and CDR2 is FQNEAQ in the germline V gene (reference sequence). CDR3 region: CASSLRRGRGDTQYF. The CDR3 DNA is TGTGCCAGCAGCTTAAGGAGGGGGCGAGGTGATACGCAGTATTTT.

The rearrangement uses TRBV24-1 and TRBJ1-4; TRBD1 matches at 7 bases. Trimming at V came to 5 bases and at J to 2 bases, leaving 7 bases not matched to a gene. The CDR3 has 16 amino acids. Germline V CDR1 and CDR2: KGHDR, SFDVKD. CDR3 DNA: TGTGCCACCAGTGCTTCAGGGGGGTTGACTAATGAAAAACTGTTTTTT. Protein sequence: CATSASGGLTNEKLFF.

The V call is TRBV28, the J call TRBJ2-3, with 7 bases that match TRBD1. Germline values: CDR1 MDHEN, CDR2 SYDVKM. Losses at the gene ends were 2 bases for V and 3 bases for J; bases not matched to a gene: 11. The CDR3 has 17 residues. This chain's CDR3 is CASSLRFRGLGTDTQYF. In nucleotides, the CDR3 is TGTGCCAGCAGTTTAAGGTTTAGGGGGCTCGGGACAGATACGCAGTATTTT. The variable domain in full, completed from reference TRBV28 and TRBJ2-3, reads DVKVTQSSRYLVKRTGEKVFLECVQDMDHENMFWYRQDPGLGLRLIYFSYDVKMKEKGDIPEGYSVSREKKERFSLILESASTNQTSMYLCASSLRFRGLGTDTQYFGPGTRLTVL.

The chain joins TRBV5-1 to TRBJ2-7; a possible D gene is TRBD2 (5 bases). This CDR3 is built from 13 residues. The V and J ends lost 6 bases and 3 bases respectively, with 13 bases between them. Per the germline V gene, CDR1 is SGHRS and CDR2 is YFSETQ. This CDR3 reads CASKRGLDYEQYF. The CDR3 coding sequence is TGCGCCAGCAAAAGAGGGTTGGACTACGAGCAGTACTTC.

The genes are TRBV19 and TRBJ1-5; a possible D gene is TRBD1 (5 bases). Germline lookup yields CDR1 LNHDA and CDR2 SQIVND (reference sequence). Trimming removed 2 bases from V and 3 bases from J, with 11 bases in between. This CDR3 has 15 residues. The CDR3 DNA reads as TGTGCCAGTAGTATATCGCAGGGTATCAATCAGCCCCAGCATTTT. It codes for CASSISQGINQPQHF.

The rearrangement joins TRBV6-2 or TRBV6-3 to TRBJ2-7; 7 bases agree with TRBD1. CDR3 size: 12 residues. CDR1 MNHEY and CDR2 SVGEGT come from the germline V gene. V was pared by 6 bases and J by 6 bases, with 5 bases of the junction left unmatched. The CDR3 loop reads CASSQTGTEQYF. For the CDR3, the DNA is TGTGCCAGCAGCCAGACAGGGACCGAGCAGTACTTC.

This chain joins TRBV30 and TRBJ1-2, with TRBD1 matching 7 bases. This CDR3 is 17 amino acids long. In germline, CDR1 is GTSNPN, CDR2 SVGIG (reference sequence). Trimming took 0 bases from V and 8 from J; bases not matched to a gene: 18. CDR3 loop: CAWSVKGSYRGLGGYTF. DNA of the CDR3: TGTGCCTGGAGTGTAAAGGGGTCTTACAGGGGCCTCGGCGGCTACACCTTC.

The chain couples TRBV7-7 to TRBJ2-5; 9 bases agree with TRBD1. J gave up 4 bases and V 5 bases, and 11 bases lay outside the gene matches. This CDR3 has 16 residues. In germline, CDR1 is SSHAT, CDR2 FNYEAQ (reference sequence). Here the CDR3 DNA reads TGTGCCAGCAGCCCCGCAGGACAGGGGATCGGAGAGACCCAGTACTTC. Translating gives CASSPAGQGIGETQYF.

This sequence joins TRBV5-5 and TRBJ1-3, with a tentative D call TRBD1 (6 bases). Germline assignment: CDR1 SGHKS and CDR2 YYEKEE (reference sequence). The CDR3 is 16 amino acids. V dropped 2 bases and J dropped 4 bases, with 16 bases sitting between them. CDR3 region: CASSLQTGLGGNTIYF. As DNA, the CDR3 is TGTGCCAGCAGCTTACAAACAGGGTTGGGAGGAAACACCATATATTTT.